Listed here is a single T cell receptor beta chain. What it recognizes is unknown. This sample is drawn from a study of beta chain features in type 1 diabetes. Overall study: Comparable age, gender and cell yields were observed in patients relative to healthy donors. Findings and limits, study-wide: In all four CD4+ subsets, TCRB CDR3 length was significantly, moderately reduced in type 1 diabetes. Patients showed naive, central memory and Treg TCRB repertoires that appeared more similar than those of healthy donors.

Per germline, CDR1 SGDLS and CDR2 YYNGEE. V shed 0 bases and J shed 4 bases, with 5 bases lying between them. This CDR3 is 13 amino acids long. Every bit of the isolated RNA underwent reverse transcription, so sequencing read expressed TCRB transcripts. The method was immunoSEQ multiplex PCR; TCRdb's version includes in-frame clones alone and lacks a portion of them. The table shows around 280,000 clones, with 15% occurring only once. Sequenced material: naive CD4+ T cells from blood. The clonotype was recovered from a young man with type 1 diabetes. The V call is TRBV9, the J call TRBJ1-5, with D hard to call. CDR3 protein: CASSVGENQPQHF. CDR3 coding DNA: TGTGCCAGCAGCGTAGGGGAGAATCAGCCCCAGCATTTT.